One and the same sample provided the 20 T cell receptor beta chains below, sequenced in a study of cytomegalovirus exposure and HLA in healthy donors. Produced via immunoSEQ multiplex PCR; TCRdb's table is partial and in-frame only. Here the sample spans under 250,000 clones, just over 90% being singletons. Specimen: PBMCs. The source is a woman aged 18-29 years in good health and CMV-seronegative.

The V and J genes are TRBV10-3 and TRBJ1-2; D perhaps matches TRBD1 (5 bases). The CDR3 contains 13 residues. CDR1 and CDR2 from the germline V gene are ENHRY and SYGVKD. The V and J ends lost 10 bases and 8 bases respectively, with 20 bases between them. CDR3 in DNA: TGTGCCACCGAACGAGGGGAGGTCGGCGGCTACACCTTC. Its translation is CATERGEVGGYTF.

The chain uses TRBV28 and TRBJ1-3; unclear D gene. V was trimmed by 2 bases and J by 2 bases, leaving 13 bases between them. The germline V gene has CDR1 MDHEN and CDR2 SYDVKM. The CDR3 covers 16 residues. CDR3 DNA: TGTGCCAGCAGTTTAAATGAGGGAGTAGCTGGAAACACCATATATTTT. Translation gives CASSLNEGVAGNTIYF.

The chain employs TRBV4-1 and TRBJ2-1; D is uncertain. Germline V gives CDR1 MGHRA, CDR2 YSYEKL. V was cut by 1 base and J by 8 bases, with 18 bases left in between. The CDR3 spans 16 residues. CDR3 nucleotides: TGCGCCAGCAGCCAAGCACGTCTGTTTTCCATAGATGAGCAGTTCTTC. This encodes CASSQARLFSIDEQFF.

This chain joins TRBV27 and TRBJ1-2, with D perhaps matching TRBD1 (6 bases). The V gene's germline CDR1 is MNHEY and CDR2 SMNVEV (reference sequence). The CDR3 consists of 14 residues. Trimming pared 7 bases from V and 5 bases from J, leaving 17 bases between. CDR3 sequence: CASTSLQGGYGYTF. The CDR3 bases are TGTGCCAGCACCTCCCTACAGGGAGGGTATGGCTACACCTTC.

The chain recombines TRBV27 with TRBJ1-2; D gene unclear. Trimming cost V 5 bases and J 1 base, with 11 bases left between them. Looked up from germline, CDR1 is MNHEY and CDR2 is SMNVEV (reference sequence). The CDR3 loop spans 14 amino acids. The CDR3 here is CASSPPNSNYGYTF. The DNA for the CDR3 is TGTGCCAGCAGTCCACCGAACAGTAACTATGGCTACACCTTC.

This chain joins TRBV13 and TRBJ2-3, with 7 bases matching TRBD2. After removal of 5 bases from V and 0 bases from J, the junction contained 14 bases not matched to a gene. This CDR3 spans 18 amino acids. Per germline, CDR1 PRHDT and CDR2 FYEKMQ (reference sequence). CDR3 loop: CASSIGASGDISTDTQYF. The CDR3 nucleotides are TGTGCCAGCAGCATCGGGGCTAGCGGAGATATTAGCACAGATACGCAGTATTTT.

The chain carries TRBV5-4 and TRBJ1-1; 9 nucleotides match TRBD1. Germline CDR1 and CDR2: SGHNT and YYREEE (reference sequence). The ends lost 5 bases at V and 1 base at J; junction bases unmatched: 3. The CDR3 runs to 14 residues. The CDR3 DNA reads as TGTGCCAGCAGGGACAGGGGTAGGAACACTGAAGCTTTCTTT. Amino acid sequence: CASRDRGRNTEAFF.

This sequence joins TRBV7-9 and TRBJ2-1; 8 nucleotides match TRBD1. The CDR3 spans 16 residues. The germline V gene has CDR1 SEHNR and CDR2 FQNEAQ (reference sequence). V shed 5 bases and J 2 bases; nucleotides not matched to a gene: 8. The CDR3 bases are TGTGCCAGCAGCCCCGCGACAGGGGTGGCCTACAATGAGCAGTTCTTC. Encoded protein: CASSPATGVAYNEQFF.

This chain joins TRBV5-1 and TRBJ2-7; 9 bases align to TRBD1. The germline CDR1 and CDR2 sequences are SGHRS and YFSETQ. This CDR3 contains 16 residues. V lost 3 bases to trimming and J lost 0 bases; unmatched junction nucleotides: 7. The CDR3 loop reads CASSSPRDRVSYEQYF. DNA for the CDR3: TGCGCCAGCAGCTCCCCCCGGGACAGGGTCTCCTACGAGCAGTACTTC. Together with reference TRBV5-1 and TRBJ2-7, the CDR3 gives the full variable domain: KAGVTQTPRYLIKTRGQQVTLSCSPISGHRSVSWYQQTPGQGLQFLFEYFSETQRNKGNFPGRFSGRQFSNSRSEMNVSTLELGDSALYLCASSSPRDRVSYEQYFGPGTRLTVT.

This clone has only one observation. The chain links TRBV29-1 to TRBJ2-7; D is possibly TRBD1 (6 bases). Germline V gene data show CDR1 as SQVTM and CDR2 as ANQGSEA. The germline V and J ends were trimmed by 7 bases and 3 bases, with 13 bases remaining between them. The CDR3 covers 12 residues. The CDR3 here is CSAWDISYEQYF. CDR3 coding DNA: TGCAGCGCCTGGGACATTAGCTACGAGCAGTACTTC.

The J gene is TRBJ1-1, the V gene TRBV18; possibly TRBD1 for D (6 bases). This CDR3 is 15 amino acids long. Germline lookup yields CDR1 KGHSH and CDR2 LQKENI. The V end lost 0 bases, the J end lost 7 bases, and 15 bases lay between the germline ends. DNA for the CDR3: TGTGCCAGCTCACCACCCCCAGGGGCTAGGAATGAAGCTTTCTTT. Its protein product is CASSPPPGARNEAFF.

As DNA, the CDR3 is TGCGCCAGCAGCTCGTTAGCGGCGGGGAACACTGAAGCTTTCTTT. Protein product: CASSSLAAGNTEAFF. The V gene is TRBV5-1, the J gene TRBJ1-1; D not certain. This CDR3 has 15 residues. With 3 bases removed from V and 1 base from J, the gap between germline ends came to 13 bases. Germline-derived CDR1 and CDR2 are SGHRS and YFSETQ.

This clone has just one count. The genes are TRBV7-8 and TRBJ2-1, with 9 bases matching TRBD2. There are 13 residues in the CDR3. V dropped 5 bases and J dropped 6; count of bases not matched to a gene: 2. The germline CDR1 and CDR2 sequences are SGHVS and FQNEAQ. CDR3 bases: TGTGCCAGCAGCATGGGACTAGCCAATGAGCAGTTCTTC. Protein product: CASSMGLANEQFF. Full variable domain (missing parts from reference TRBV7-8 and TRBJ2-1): GAGVSQSPRYKVAKRGQDVALRCDPISGHVSLFWYQQALGQGPEFLTYFQNEAQLDKSGLPSDRFFAERPEGSVSTLKIQRTQQEDSAVYLCASSMGLANEQFFGPGTRLTVL.

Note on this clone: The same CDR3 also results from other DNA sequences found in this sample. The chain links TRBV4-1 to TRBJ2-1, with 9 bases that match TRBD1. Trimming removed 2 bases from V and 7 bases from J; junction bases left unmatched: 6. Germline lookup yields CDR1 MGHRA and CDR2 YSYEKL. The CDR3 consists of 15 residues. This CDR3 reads CASSQPGQGLNEQFF. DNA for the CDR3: TGCGCCAGCAGCCAACCGGGACAGGGACTAAATGAGCAGTTCTTC.

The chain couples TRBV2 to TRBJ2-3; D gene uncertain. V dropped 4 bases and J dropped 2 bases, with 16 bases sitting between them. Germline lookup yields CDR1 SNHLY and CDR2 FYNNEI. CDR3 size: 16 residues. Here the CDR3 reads CASSVRHPLSTDTQYF. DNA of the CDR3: TGTGCCAGCAGTGTAAGACACCCTTTATCCACAGATACGCAGTATTTT.

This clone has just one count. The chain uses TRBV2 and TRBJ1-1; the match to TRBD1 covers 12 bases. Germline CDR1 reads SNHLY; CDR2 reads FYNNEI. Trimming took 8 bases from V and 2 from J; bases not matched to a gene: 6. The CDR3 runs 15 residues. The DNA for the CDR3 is TGTGCCAGCTTTCGGGACAGGGGGCTCAACACTGAAGCTTTCTTT. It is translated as CASFRDRGLNTEAFF.

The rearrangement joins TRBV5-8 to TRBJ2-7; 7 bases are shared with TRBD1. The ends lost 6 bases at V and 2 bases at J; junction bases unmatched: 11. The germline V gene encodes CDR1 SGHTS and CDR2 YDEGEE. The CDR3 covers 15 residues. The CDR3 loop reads CASTDRAGGTYEQYF. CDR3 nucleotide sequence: TGTGCCAGCACGGATAGGGCAGGGGGTACCTACGAGCAGTACTTC. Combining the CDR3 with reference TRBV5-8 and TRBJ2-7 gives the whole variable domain EAGVTQSPTHLIKTRGQQATLRCSPISGHTSVYWYQQALGLGLQFLLWYDEGEERNRGNFPPRFSGRQFPNYSSELNVNALELEDSALYLCASTDRAGGTYEQYFGPGTRLTVT.

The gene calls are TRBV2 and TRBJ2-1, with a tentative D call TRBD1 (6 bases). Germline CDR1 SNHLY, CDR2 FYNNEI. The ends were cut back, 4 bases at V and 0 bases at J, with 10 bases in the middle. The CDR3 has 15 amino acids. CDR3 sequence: CASSGNRDSYNEQFF. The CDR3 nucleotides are TGTGCCAGCAGTGGAAACAGGGACTCCTACAATGAGCAGTTCTTC. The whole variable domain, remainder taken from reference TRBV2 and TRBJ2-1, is EPEVTQTPSHQVTQMGQEVILRCVPISNHLYFYWYRQILGQKVEFLVSFYNNEISEKSEIFDDQFSVERPDGSNFTLKIRSTKLEDSAMYFCASSGNRDSYNEQFFGPGTRLTVL.

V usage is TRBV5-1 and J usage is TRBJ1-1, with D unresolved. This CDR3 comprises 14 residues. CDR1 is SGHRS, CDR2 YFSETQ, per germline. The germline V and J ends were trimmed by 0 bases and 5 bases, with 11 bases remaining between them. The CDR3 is CASSLVGPQTEAFF. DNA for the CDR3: TGCGCCAGCAGCTTGGTGGGCCCCCAGACTGAAGCTTTCTTT.

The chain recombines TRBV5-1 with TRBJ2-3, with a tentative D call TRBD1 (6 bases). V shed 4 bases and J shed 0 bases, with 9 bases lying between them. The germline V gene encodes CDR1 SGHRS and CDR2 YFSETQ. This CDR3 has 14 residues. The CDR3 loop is CASSPDRSTDTQYF. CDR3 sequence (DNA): TGCGCCAGCAGCCCGGACAGAAGCACAGATACGCAGTATTTT.